This T cell receptor (beta chain) was captured by sequencing in a study of T-cell memory formation after mild COVID-19. TCRdb re-derived calls from the 5' RACE reads in MiXCR, one entry per CDR3 protein. Counted here are 380,000 or so distinct CDR3 sequences, approximately 14% occurring once; the ten biggest clones make up about a fifth. CDR1 is SQVTM and CDR2 is ANQGSEA in the germline V gene. The CDR3 sequence is 13 residues long. V was clipped by 4 bases and J by 2 bases, with 10 bases between them. The chain combines TRBV29-1 with TRBJ2-3, with D unresolved. This receptor was identified in a man between 18 and 35 years old who had mild COVID-19 (a few samples of this study predate the infection). Cell type and time point are not known. Source material: PBMCs or a T cell subset sorted from them (not recorded which). DNA for the CDR3: TGCAGCGTTGCCCAGAGCTACACAGATACGCAGTATTTT. This codes for CSVAQSYTDTQYF.